The table lists the clone carrying this TCR beta chain with many counts. Its cognate antigen is unknown. Expressed TCRB transcripts were sequenced after all isolated RNA was converted to cDNA. The protocol was immunoSEQ multiplex PCR, while the TCRdb copy is restricted to in-frame clones and leaves out a portion. This table has roughly 300,000 clones, roughly 8% appearing once. The sample is drawn from a study of beta chain features in type 1 diabetes. Study-level information: Across all samples, fewer than 140 million sorted cells were examined. Study-wide results and limits: Healthy donors had naive, central memory and Treg TCRB repertoires that appeared less similar than those seen among patients. Fewer junction insertions and more nucleotide deletions appeared in type 1 diabetes patients.

Trimming removed 2 bases at V and 2 bases at J, with 8 bases between. Germline assignment: CDR1 LGHNA and CDR2 YSLEER. The CDR3 length is 14 residues. The chain is built from TRBV4-3 and TRBJ2-3; D ambiguous. The receptor was isolated from a woman aged 18-29 years in good health. Sample: central memory CD4+ T cells from blood. CDR3 DNA: TGCGCCAGCAGCCAACAGGAAACCACAGATACGCAGTATTTT. This translates into CASSQQETTDTQYF.